This T cell receptor beta chain was sequenced for a study of T cell repertoires in ileal Crohn's disease. On the study more broadly: About 37% were active smokers at surgery; median disease duration was almost 8 years. Thiopurines (about 10) or anti-TNF agents (roughly 17) were given postoperatively to about half.

The data were produced by immunoSEQ multiplex PCR, yet TCRdb's version contains in-frame clones alone and is incomplete. The data contain 15,000 to 20,000 clones, about three quarters of them singletons. Germline V lookup: CDR1 DFQATT, CDR2 SNEGSKA (reference sequence). The CDR3 contains 11 residues. Study conclusions and caveats: Active smokers at surgery had more clonal expansions than non-smokers. High-frequency clones were more common in sorted CD8 than CD4 cells.

To note about this clone: The antigen remains undetermined.

As to time point: inflamed ileum from the surgical specimen. This sequence joins TRBV20-1 and TRBJ2-3, with no clear D. What was sequenced was ileal tissue. The receptor was isolated from an adult with Crohn's disease. The CDR3 spells CSATRIDTQYF. The CDR3, as DNA: TGCAGCGCCACGAGAATAGATACGCAGTATTTT.